This T cell receptor (beta chain) was found in a study of T cell responses to AZD1222 COVID-19 vaccine. With respect to this clone: Its antigen is unknown.

The study's findings and limits: Recipients of AZD1222 seropositive at baseline numbered only 6 or 7. Along spike, vaccine-associated CD4 TCRs were found throughout, with dominance at 160-218 and 743-854. Donors, mostly white British, included more females; clonal diversity was possibly underestimated. Spike-specific TCR breadth and depth were elevated following two AZD1222 doses.

Clones were read by immunoSEQ multiplex PCR, and TCRdb kept only the in-frame ones, dropping some. In the table there are around 83,000 clones, just over 90% of which are singletons. Per germline, CDR1 SGHTA and CDR2 FQGNSA. The CDR3 contains 16 residues. Trimming took off 7 bases at V and 4 bases at J, with 19 bases between the two ends. The sample consisted of peripheral blood, taken on day 0 of AZD1222 vaccination. This chain joins TRBV7-2 and TRBJ2-2; D is perhaps TRBD1 (6 bases). This TCR was recovered from an adult in good health. CDR3 bases: TGTGCCAGCATCCTTAATCTACAGGGTGGCACCGGGGAGCTGTTTTTT. It yields the protein CASILNLQGGTGELFF.